The present T cell receptor (beta chain) was sequenced within a study of blood T cell repertoires in COVID-19. Turning to the study itself: Specimens from acute and convalescent COVID-19 originated in the United States, Italy and Spain. From T cells, B-cell-depleted T cells, or PBMCs came the material, which was cDNA or gDNA.

As processed by the authors: Amplifying reference gene primers gave estimates of nucleated cell counts. Measured with immunoSEQ multiplex PCR; TCRdb has only the in-frame clones, and not every one. V and J calls and clone size are as listed in that table; D and trimming were resolved from the DNA. The table includes 270,000 or so clones, around 85% detected once. The CDR3 has 13 amino acids. J lost 5 bases, V lost 5 bases, and 6 bases had no gene match. Germline-derived CDR1 and CDR2 are PRHDT and FYEKMQ (reference sequence). The chain combines TRBV13 with TRBJ2-7; TRBD2 agrees at 7 bases. The source material was peripheral blood. This receptor was obtained from a human donor with COVID-19, enrolled during active disease. The donor label of this sample is uncertain. The CDR3 here is CASSTGGLDEQYF. CDR3 sequence (DNA): TGTGCCAGCAGCACGGGGGGTCTCGACGAGCAGTACTTC.